This entry lists 21 T cell receptor beta chains sequenced from one sample in a study of blood T cell repertoires in COVID-19. Clones were sequenced by immunoSEQ multiplex PCR, and TCRdb holds only the in-frame ones, with some missing. The table shows fewer than 200,000 clones, with 83% occurring only once. The material sequenced was peripheral blood. The receptor source for this set is a human donor in a cohort sampled during active COVID-19.

The chain carries TRBV7-6 and TRBJ1-3; possible D gene TRBD1, 6 bases. The germline V gene has CDR1 SGHVS and CDR2 FNYEAQ. The CDR3 consists of 19 residues. Trimming removed 1 base from V and 0 bases from J, with 19 bases in between. CDR3 amino acids: CASSLDEEGGDISGNTIYF. The CDR3 DNA is TGTGCCAGCAGCTTAGATGAGGAGGGAGGGGACATCTCTGGAAACACCATATATTTT.

V is TRBV27 and J is TRBJ1-2, with 9 bases fitting TRBD1. The germline gives CDR1 MNHEY, CDR2 SMNVEV (reference sequence). J lost 8 bases, V lost 5 bases, and 9 bases had no gene match. The CDR3 consists of 14 residues. The chain's CDR3 is CASSLQQGARGYTF. The DNA for the CDR3 is TGTGCCAGCAGTCTCCAACAGGGGGCGCGAGGCTACACCTTC.

V usage is TRBV6-2 or TRBV6-3 and J usage is TRBJ2-7, with a possible D match to TRBD2 (5 bases). Germline CDR1 reads MNHEY; CDR2 reads SVGEGT. CDR3 size: 15 residues. The ends were cut back, 2 bases at V and 3 bases at J, with 14 bases in the middle. CDR3 bases: TGTGCCAGCAGTTACGAGGGTATACTCTTCTACGAGCAGTACTTC. The encoded protein is CASSYEGILFYEQYF.

This clone has only one observation. This rearrangement joins TRBV7-8 to TRBJ2-6; D ambiguous. Deletions cut 5 bases from V and 0 bases from J, with 17 bases between. The length of the CDR3 is 18 residues. The germline V gene has CDR1 SGHVS and CDR2 FQNEAQ. CDR3 in amino acids: CASSQSGTFTSGANVLTF. The DNA for the CDR3 is TGTGCCAGCAGCCAGTCGGGTACTTTTACCTCTGGGGCCAACGTCCTGACTTTC.

This clone was seen a few times. This rearrangement joins TRBV2 to TRBJ2-7, with D perhaps TRBD1 (5 bases). Trimming removed 5 bases from V and 7 bases from J, with 12 bases in between. The germline gives CDR1 SNHLY, CDR2 FYNNEI. The CDR3 totals 12 residues. CDR3 in DNA: TGTGCCAGCAGTCCGGACACCCTTGAGCAGTACTTC. This sequence encodes CASSPDTLEQYF.

The rearrangement joins TRBV5-4 to TRBJ1-1; D gene unclear. The CDR3 totals 17 residues. Trimming removed 0 bases at V and 1 base at J, with 16 bases between. Germline CDR1 is SGHNT and CDR2 is YYREEE (reference sequence). This CDR3 is CASSLVLGGNQNTEAFF. CDR3 nucleotides: TGTGCCAGCAGCTTGGTATTGGGCGGGAATCAGAACACTGAAGCTTTCTTT.

This clone has only one observation. This chain links TRBV19 with TRBJ2-7, with 9 nucleotides matching TRBD2. Germline assignment: CDR1 LNHDA and CDR2 SQIVND (reference sequence). The ends lost 3 bases at V and 2 bases at J; junction bases unmatched: 5. CDR3 length equals 15 residues. The CDR3 region is CASSMTSGVPYEQYF. CDR3 sequence (DNA): TGTGCCAGTAGTATGACTAGCGGAGTCCCCTACGAGCAGTACTTC.

The chain couples TRBV29-1 to TRBJ1-1; D is ambiguous. CDR3 size: 12 residues. Trimming shortened V by 7 bases and J by 1 base, and 10 bases separated the two germline ends. CDR1 and CDR2 (germline): SQVTM, ANQGSEA. The CDR3 sequence: CSDSSWNTEAFF. The CDR3 coding sequence is TGCAGCGACAGCTCCTGGAACACTGAAGCTTTCTTT.

The chain uses TRBV10-3 and TRBJ2-3; 7 bases agree with TRBD2. There are 16 residues in the CDR3. The junction had 6 bases not matched to a gene; V was cut back by 1 base and J by 2 bases. The germline V gene encodes CDR1 ENHRY and CDR2 SYGVKD. In DNA form, the CDR3 reads TGTGCCATCAGTGAGTACCCTAGCGGTTACACAGATACGCAGTATTTT. Its translation is CAISEYPSGYTDTQYF.

V usage is TRBV6-5 and J usage is TRBJ1-2, with D possibly matching TRBD1 (6 bases). Germline CDR1 MNHEY, CDR2 SVGAGI. The CDR3 spans 13 residues. Trimming cost V 11 bases and J 4 bases, with 17 bases left between them. CDR3 residues: CASVGGGGYGYTF. CDR3 DNA: TGTGCCTCGGTGGGGGGAGGGGGCTATGGCTACACCTTC.

The genes are TRBV29-1 and TRBJ2-7, with TRBD2 identical over 8 bases. This CDR3 has 14 amino acids. Germline CDR1 and CDR2: SQVTM and ANQGSEA. The J segment lost 0 bases and the V segment lost 6 bases, leaving 7 bases of the junction unmatched. CDR3 region: CSVELAVDSYEQYF. The CDR3 DNA follows: TGCAGCGTAGAACTAGCGGTAGACTCCTACGAGCAGTACTTC.

This chain links TRBV27 with TRBJ2-7; D is possibly TRBD1 (5 bases). With 2 bases removed from V and 7 bases from J, the gap between germline ends came to 15 bases. The length of the CDR3 is 14 residues. Germline loops: CDR1 MNHEY, CDR2 SMNVEV (reference sequence). The CDR3 nucleotides read TGTGCCAGCAGTTTAGGCATGGGGCGGATGGAGCAGTACTTC. Protein product: CASSLGMGRMEQYF.

The rearrangement links TRBV6-6 to TRBJ2-7, with 9 positions matching TRBD2. The junction had 6 bases not matched to a gene; V was cut back by 0 bases and J by 6 bases. The CDR3 extends over 15 amino acids. Germline CDR1 MNHNY, CDR2 SVGAGI (reference sequence). CDR3 DNA sequence: TGTGCCAGCAGTTACTCTAGGACTAGCGCCGGCGAGCAGTACTTC. Translated: CASSYSRTSAGEQYF.

J is TRBJ2-1 and V is TRBV3-1 (or the pseudogene TRBV3-2), with 10 nucleotides matching TRBD2. Germline V gene sequence: CDR1 LGHDT, CDR2 YNNKEL (reference sequence). Trimming took 0 bases from V and 1 from J; bases not matched to a gene: 9. CDR3 length: 19 amino acids. The CDR3 reads CASSQDLATSGFSYNEQFF. As DNA, the CDR3 is TGTGCCAGCAGCCAAGATCTGGCGACTAGCGGGTTTTCCTACAATGAGCAGTTCTTC.

The chain joins TRBV19 to TRBJ1-6; TRBD1 agrees at 8 bases. With 5 bases clipped from V and 6 bases from J, the junction kept 3 bases outside the gene matches. This CDR3 is built from 14 residues. The germline V gene encodes CDR1 LNHDA and CDR2 SQIVND (reference sequence). CDR3 sequence reads: CASSPTGGNSPLHF. In nucleotides, the CDR3 is TGTGCCAGTAGTCCAACAGGGGGTAATTCACCCCTCCACTTT.

The CDR3 region has the DNA TGTGCCAGTACCATCTCTTGGGGGGGTGAAAAACTGTTTTTT. As protein: CASTISWGGEKLFF. The J gene is TRBJ1-4, the V gene TRBV19; TRBD1 is a possible D gene (5 bases). This CDR3 spans 14 amino acids. The V end was cut by 7 bases, the J end by 7 bases, with 16 bases between. Germline V gene sequence: CDR1 LNHDA, CDR2 SQIVND (reference sequence).

The chain is built from TRBV27 and TRBJ2-7, with TRBD2 matching 14 bases. Germline V gene lookup returns CDR1 MNHEY and CDR2 SMNVEV (reference sequence). The trim removed 4 bases at V and 4 bases at J, leaving 9 bases unmatched. The CDR3 is 17 residues long. The CDR3 DNA follows: TGTGCCAGCAGTTCCCCCCCGGGACTAGCGGGAGTTTACGAGCAGTACTTC. As protein: CASSSPPGLAGVYEQYF.

This chain joins TRBV6-5 and TRBJ1-2; a weak D match, TRBD1 (5 bases). Trimming left V 2 bases short and J 2 bases short, with 12 bases between. This CDR3 has 15 residues. Looked up from germline, CDR1 is MNHEY and CDR2 is SVGAGI. In DNA, the CDR3 is TGTGCCAGCAGTTACCGCCTAGGGGCCAACTATGGCTACACCTTC. Amino acid sequence: CASSYRLGANYGYTF.

The rearrangement joins TRBV18 to TRBJ2-2, with 7 positions matching TRBD1. The CDR3 is made up of 16 amino acids. CDR1 is KGHSH, CDR2 LQKENI, per germline. V was clipped by 4 bases and J by 2 bases; unmatched bases: 7. CDR3 sequence: CASSLMGQINTGELFF. CDR3 nucleotide sequence: TGTGCCAGCTCACTAATGGGACAGATTAACACCGGGGAGCTGTTTTTT.

The chain employs TRBV7-8 and TRBJ1-3, with 8 bases lining up with TRBD1. The CDR3 is made up of 14 amino acids. CDR1 and CDR2 (germline): SGHVS, FQNEAQ. V gave up 3 bases and J gave up 5 bases; unmatched junction bases: 3. Written as DNA, the CDR3 is TGTGCCAGCAGCTTGCAGGGGGCTAGAAACACCATATATTTT. Encoded protein: CASSLQGARNTIYF.

The CDR3 protein is CASRWSGGPRGSEQFF. The CDR3 coding sequence is TGTGCTTCAAGGTGGTCCGGGGGCCCGCGGGGGAGTGAGCAGTTCTTC. This chain connects TRBV19 to TRBJ2-1; TRBD2 might be the D (7 bases). Germline-derived CDR1 and CDR2 are LNHDA and SQIVND (reference sequence). The CDR3 loop spans 16 amino acids. The full variable domain, completed using reference TRBV19 and TRBJ2-1, is DGGITQSPKYLFRKEGQNVTLSCEQNLNHDAMYWYRQDPGQGLRLIYYSQIVNDFQKGDIAEGYSVSREKKESFPLTVTSAQKNPTAFYLCASRWSGGPRGSEQFFGPGTRLTVL.